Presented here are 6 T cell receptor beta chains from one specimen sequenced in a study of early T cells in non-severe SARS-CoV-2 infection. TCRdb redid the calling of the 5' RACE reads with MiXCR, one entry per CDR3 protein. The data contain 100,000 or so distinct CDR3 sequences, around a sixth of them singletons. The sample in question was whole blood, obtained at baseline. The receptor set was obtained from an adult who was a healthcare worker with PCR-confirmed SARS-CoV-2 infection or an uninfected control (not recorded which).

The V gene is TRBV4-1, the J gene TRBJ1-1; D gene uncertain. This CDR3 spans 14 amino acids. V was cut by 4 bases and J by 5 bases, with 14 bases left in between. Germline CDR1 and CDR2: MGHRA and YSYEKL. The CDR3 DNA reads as TGCGCCAGCAGCCTTAAATTGGGGTGGACTGAAGCTTTCTTT. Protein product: CASSLKLGWTEAFF.

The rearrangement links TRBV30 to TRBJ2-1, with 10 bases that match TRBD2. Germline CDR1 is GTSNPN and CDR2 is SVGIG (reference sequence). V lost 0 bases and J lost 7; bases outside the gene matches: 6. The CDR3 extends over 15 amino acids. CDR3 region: CAWSVGLAGVNEQFF. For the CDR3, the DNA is TGTGCCTGGAGTGTAGGGCTAGCGGGAGTTAATGAGCAGTTCTTC.

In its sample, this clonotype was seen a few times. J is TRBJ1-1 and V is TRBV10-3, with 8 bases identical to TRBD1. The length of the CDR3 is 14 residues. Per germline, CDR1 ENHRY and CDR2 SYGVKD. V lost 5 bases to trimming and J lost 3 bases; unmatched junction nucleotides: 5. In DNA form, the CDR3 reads TGTGCCATCAGTAGGACAGGGCAGGACACTGAAGCTTTCTTT. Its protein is CAISRTGQDTEAFF.

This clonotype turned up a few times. In DNA form, the CDR3 reads TGTGCCAGCTCCGGAGCGACGGGACGCAATGAGCAGTTCTTC. It is translated as CASSGATGRNEQFF. The V gene is TRBV28, the J gene TRBJ2-1; D may be TRBD1 or TRBD2 (5 bases each). The CDR3 is 14 residues long. Germline V gene sequence: CDR1 MDHEN, CDR2 SYDVKM. The V gene lost 8 bases and the J gene lost 6 bases, with 17 bases spanning the gap. Combining the CDR3 with reference TRBV28 and TRBJ2-1 gives the whole variable domain DVKVTQSSRYLVKRTGEKVFLECVQDMDHENMFWYRQDPGLGLRLIYFSYDVKMKEKGDIPEGYSVSREKKERFSLILESASTNQTSMYLCASSGATGRNEQFFGPGTRLTVL.

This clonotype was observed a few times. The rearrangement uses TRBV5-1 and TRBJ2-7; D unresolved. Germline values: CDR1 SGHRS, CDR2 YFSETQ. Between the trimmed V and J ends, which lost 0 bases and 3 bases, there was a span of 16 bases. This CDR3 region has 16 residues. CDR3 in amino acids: CASSLAAARPHYEQYF. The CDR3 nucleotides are TGCGCCAGCAGCTTGGCCGCGGCACGGCCCCACTACGAGCAGTACTTC.

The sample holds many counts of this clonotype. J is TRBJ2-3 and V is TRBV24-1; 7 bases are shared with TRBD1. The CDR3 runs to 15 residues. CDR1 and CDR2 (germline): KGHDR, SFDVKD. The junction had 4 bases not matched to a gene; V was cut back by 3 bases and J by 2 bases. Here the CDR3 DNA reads TGTGCCACCAGTGATGGGGACAGCCACACAGATACGCAGTATTTT. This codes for CATSDGDSHTDTQYF.